The clone carrying this T cell receptor (beta chain) showed up just once. This record comes from a study of blood T cell repertoires in COVID-19. Study-level background: Samples representing acute and convalescent COVID-19 were sourced from the United States, Italy and Spain. Sample material is recorded as cDNA or gDNA derived from T cells, B-cell-depleted T cells, or PBMCs.

The CDR3 contains 15 residues. V lost 0 bases and J lost 5, with 9 bases in between. Germline V gene data show CDR1 as SGDLS and CDR2 as YYNGEE. Authors' processing steps: Reference gene primer amplification gave estimated nucleated cell counts. Method: immunoSEQ multiplex PCR; TCRdb's copy keeps in-frame clones and lacks some. Clone size and the V and J calls come from that table; the DNA yielded D and trimming. The data show 61,000 or so clones, approximately 79% seen once. The sample taken for sequencing was peripheral blood. The receptor's source is a woman in her seventies with acute or convalescent COVID-19. The rearrangement links TRBV9 to TRBJ1-6, with D unclear. CDR3 nucleotide sequence: TGTGCCAGCAGCGTAGGAGGACTGGATAATTCACCCCTCCACTTT. This translates into CASSVGGLDNSPLHF.